These T cell receptor beta chains were read from a single sample in a study of blood T cell dynamics during melanoma immunotherapy. Method: immunoSEQ multiplex PCR; TCRdb's copy keeps in-frame clones and lacks some. The table records some 16,000 clones, about 83% of them present only once. The material sequenced was blood, taken from a patient treated with checkpoint blockade. The receptors were sampled from a human donor with melanoma. The CDR3 runs from the conserved cysteine through the conserved F or W. D genes are given only for firm matches. Clone size appears in some rows only: once, few, many, or a class for an expanded clone.

cdr3_nt	cdr3_aa	v_call	j_call	clone_size	d_call
TGCGCCAGCAACTCCGGGACAGAAGAAAAACTGTTTTTT	CASNSGTEEKLFF	TRBV5-1	TRBJ1-4	once	TRBD1
TGTGCCAGCAGCTTGGGGACAGCCCTGTATAATTCACCCCTCCACTTT	CASSLGTALYNSPLHF	TRBV7-8	TRBJ1-6	few	TRBD1
TGTGCCAGCTCACCGGGTTGGGGCGCAAACACTGAAGCTTTCTTT	CASSPGWGANTEAFF	TRBV18	TRBJ1-1	few	-
TGTGCCAGCAGCTTAGCGATCTTAGGGGATACGCAGTATTTT	CASSLAILGDTQYF	TRBV7-9	TRBJ2-3	-	-
TGCGCCAGCAGCCCGCGACAGGGCCCCTACGAGCAGTACTTC	CASSPRQGPYEQYF	TRBV5-1	TRBJ2-7	-	TRBD1
TGTGCCAGCAGCCAAGATCACAGCCAACGGGCCTACGAGCAGTACTTC	CASSQDHSQRAYEQYF	TRBV4-2	TRBJ2-7	-	-
TGTGCCAGCAGCCCGTCAGGACAGGGTTCTCGATCCCAGTACTTC	CASSPSGQGSRSQYF	TRBV28	TRBJ2-5	-	TRBD1
TGTGCCAGCAGCAGTATACCGGATACCGGGGAGCTGTTTTTT	CASSSIPDTGELFF	TRBV7-3	TRBJ2-2	-	-
TGTGCCAGCTCACCAGGGGGACAGGGGGCGCGGAACGAGCAGTACTTC	CASSPGGQGARNEQYF	TRBV18	TRBJ2-7	-	TRBD1
TGCAGCGTTGTAACAGGGGACTATGGCTACACCTTC	CSVVTGDYGYTF	TRBV29-1	TRBJ1-2	-	TRBD1
TGCGCCAGCAGCTTGGAGGATACGCAGTATTTT	CASSLEDTQYF	TRBV5-1	TRBJ2-3	-	-
TGTGCCAGCAGCCCGCTCGGGACAAGCAATGAAAAACTGTTTTTT	CASSPLGTSNEKLFF	TRBV7-9	TRBJ1-4	-	-
TGCGCCAGCAGAGCAGACTCTGGAAACACCATATATTTT	CASRADSGNTIYF	TRBV4-1	TRBJ1-3	-	-
TGTGCCAGCAGTTTATCGACGGCAAATACGCAGTATTTT	CASSLSTANTQYF	TRBV27	TRBJ2-3	-	-
TGTGCCAGCGGGGGGCCGGGCTCCTACGAGCAGTACTTC	CASGGPGSYEQYF	TRBV11-2	TRBJ2-7	-	-
TGCGCCAGCAGCTTGACCACCCTAGCGGGGGGGACAGATACGCAGTATTTT	CASSLTTLAGGTDTQYF	TRBV5-1	TRBJ2-3	-	TRBD2
TGTGCCAGCAGTGAAGCGCTTCGGGGTAATGGCTACACCTTC	CASSEALRGNGYTF	TRBV6-1	TRBJ1-2	-	-
TGTGCCAGCAATGGTGGAGGGGAACCCACAGATACGCAGTATTTT	CASNGGGEPTDTQYF	TRBV7-9	TRBJ2-3	-	-
TGTGCCAGCAGTCCCCTAGGACAGGCCCCAGCTAAAAACATTCAGTACTTC	CASSPLGQAPAKNIQYF	TRBV27	TRBJ2-4	-	TRBD1
TGTGCCAGCAGCTTAGTGGTCCACACAGATACGCAGTATTTT	CASSLVVHTDTQYF	TRBV11-1	TRBJ2-3	-	-
TGCGCCAGCAGCCAAGATCGTCAGGGGGCAGGTCTCTATGGCTACACCTTC	CASSQDRQGAGLYGYTF	TRBV4-1	TRBJ1-2	-	TRBD1
TGTGCCAGCAGCTTACCTTTCGATGAGCAGTTCTTC	CASSLPFDEQFF	TRBV7-6	TRBJ2-1	-	-